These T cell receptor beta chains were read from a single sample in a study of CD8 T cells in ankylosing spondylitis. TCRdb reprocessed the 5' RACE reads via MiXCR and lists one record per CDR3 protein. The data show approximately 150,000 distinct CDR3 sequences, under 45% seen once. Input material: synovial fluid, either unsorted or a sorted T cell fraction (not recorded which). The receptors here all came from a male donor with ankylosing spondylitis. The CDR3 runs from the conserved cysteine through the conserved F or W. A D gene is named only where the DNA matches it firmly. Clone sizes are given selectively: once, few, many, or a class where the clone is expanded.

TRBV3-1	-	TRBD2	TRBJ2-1	CASSQELLAGPRDEQFF	TGTGCCAGCAGCCAAGAGTTATTAGCGGGGCCCAGGGATGAGCAGTTCTTC
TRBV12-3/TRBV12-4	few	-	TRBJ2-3	CASSAPLAYSTDTQYF	TGTGCCAGCAGCGCACCTCTAGCGTATAGCACAGATACGCAGTATTTT
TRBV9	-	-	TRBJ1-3	CASSVERTQGHGNTIYF	TGTGCCAGCAGCGTAGAAAGAACCCAAGGCCATGGAAACACCATATATTTT
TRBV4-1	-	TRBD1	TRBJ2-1	CASSRRPGQRYNEQFF	TGCGCCAGCAGCCGAAGGCCGGGACAGCGATACAATGAGCAGTTCTTC
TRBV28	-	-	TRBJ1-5	CASRRGMFIPRRNQPQHF	TGTGCCAGCAGGCGAGGGATGTTTATCCCTCGGCGCAATCAGCCCCAGCATTTT
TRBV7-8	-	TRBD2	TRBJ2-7	CASSSGLAWSYEQYF	TGTGCCAGCAGCTCCGGACTAGCGTGGTCCTACGAGCAGTACTTC
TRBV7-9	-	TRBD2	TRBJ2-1	CASSFSSGGYNEQFF	TGTGCCAGCAGCTTCTCTAGCGGGGGGTACAATGAGCAGTTCTTC
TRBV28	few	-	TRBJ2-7	CASSSLLGASVDEQYF	TGTGCCAGCAGTTCCCTACTAGGTGCTAGCGTAGACGAGCAGTACTTC
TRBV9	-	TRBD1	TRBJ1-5	CASSASGGHQPQHF	TGTGCCAGCAGCGCCTCAGGGGGTCATCAGCCCCAGCATTTT
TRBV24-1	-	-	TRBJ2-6	CATSDPPGRLGPGANVLTF	TGTGCCACCAGTGATCCACCCGGACGGCTCGGACCTGGGGCCAACGTCCTGACTTTC
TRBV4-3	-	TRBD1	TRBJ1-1	CASSQGTGGGSWNTEAFF	TGCGCCAGCAGCCAAGGGACAGGGGGCGGATCCTGGAACACTGAAGCTTTCTTT
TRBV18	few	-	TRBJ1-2	CASSPTRGYGYTF	TGTGCCAGCTCACCAACGAGGGGATACGGCTACACCTTC
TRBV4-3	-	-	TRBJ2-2	CASSQEYQSPGELFF	TGCGCCAGCAGCCAAGAGTACCAGTCCCCCGGGGAGCTGTTTTTT
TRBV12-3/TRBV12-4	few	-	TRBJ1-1	CASLWGNTEAFF	TGTGCCAGCCTCTGGGGGAACACTGAAGCTTTCTTT
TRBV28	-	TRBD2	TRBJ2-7	CATSAWAGTSFYEQYF	TGTGCCACCTCAGCCTGGGCCGGGACTAGCTTCTACGAGCAGTACTTC
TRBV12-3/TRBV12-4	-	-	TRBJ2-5	CASSPQPYWETQYF	TGTGCCAGCAGCCCCCAACCGTACTGGGAGACCCAGTACTTC
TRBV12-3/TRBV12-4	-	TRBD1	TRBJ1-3	CASSFYGDRFSGGNTIYF	TGTGCCAGCAGTTTCTATGGGGACAGGTTCTCTGGTGGAAACACCATATATTTT
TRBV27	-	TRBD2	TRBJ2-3	CASSFRFERLAGGTVTDTQYF	TGTGCCAGCAGTTTCCGGTTTGAGAGACTAGCGGGAGGGACGGTCACAGATACGCAGTATTTT
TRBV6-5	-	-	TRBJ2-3	CASSYSEGYTDTQYF	TGTGCCAGCAGTTACTCTGAGGGCTACACAGATACGCAGTATTTT
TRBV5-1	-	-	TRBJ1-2	CASSFLQAGIGYTF	TGCGCCAGCAGCTTTCTCCAGGCCGGTATAGGCTACACCTTC
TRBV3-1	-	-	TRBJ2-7	CASSQVPWQETYEQYF	TGTGCCAGCAGCCAAGTTCCTTGGCAGGAGACTTACGAGCAGTACTTC
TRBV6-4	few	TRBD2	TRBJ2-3	CASSAKREGPTDTQYF	TGTGCCAGCAGTGCGAAGCGGGAGGGCCCAACAGATACGCAGTATTTT
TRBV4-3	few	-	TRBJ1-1	CARAPGRRVGTEAFF	TGCGCCAGGGCACCGGGACGCCGTGTAGGGACTGAAGCTTTCTTT
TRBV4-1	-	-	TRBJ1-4	CASSQTPGNEKLFF	TGCGCCAGCAGCCAAACCCCCGGGAATGAAAAACTGTTTTTT